This TCR beta chain is drawn from a study of metastatic and nonmetastatic thyroid tumors. Whole-study context: Where malignant and benign thyroid patients were concerned, repertoires were compared across blood and tumor or nodule tissue.

Per the authors' pipeline: A classifier for distant metastasis in papillary thyroid cancer was constructed using CDR3 differences observed across clinicopathological groups. TCRdb re-called the PCR reads through MiXCR. These V and J calls originate from TCRdb's pipeline instead of the authors' own analysis. The sample has about 27,000 clones, around 16% seen once. Before thyroid surgery, none of the patients had received any treatment. The V gene lost 6 bases and the J gene lost 1 base, with 3 bases spanning the gap. Germline CDR1 MNHNS, CDR2 SASEGT. This CDR3 has 12 amino acids. The table lists this clone with many counts. Its antigen is as yet unknown. The CDR3 ends on some other residue instead of the conserved phenylalanine or tryptophan, so this is likely a read error. Overall study findings and caveats: In both blood and tumor samples, TCR beta diversity was reported significantly higher for malignant than benign nodules.

This TCR came from a male donor with papillary thyroid cancer or a benign thyroid nodule (not recorded which). Some clones in this sample may be carry-over from other donors' samples. This sequence joins TRBV6-1 and TRBJ2-2; no clear D. Sequenced material: blood. CDR3: CASRENTGELFS. The CDR3 DNA sequence: TGTGCCAGCAGGGAGAACACCGGGGAGCTGTTTTCT.